These T cell receptor beta chains were read from a single sample in a study of identifying expanded T cells in peripheral blood. This table comes from immunoSEQ multiplex PCR, and its TCRdb copy is limited to in-frame clones, with some not included. The repertoire holds some 100,000 clones, with around 89% as singletons. Sequencing was done on a sample of blood. Source of these receptors: a person between 18 and 75 years old in good health. The CDR3 runs from the conserved cysteine through the conserved F or W. D genes are given only for firm matches. Clone size, where shown, is once, few, many, or a class for clones that have expanded.

>once|TRBJ2-7|TRBV7-8|NA
TGTGCCAGCAGCCCGGCCGCAGCACACTCCTACGAGCAGTACTTC
CASSPAAAHSYEQYF
>NA|TRBJ2-2|TRBV18|NA
TGTGCCAGCTTAATTGATGGGGCCACCGGGGAGCTGTTTTTT
CASLIDGATGELFF
>NA|TRBJ2-5|TRBV7-2|NA
TGTGCCAGCAGCTTCGCAGGGGGGTACCAAGAGACCCAGTACTTC
CASSFAGGYQETQYF
>NA|TRBJ2-7|TRBV19|NA
TGTGCCAGTAGTATATTGGGGGGGCCCTACGAGCAGTACTTC
CASSILGGPYEQYF
>NA|TRBJ2-7|TRBV6-5|NA
TGTGCCAGCAGCATGGACGGGGGCTCCTACGAGCAGTACTTC
CASSMDGGSYEQYF
>NA|TRBJ2-3|TRBV29-1|NA
TGCAGCGTTGGTACGCGTGCACAGGATACGCAGTATTTT
CSVGTRAQDTQYF
>NA|TRBJ2-3|TRBV2|NA
TGTGCCAGCAGTGAGAACAGGGGCACAGATACGCAGTATTTT
CASSENRGTDTQYF
>NA|TRBJ2-1|TRBV5-1|TRBD2
TGCGCCAGCAGCTGGACTAGCGGGGGTGCGGATGAGCAGTTCTTC
CASSWTSGGADEQFF
>NA|TRBJ2-3|TRBV11-2|TRBD2
TGTGCCAGCAGCTTAGCCGGGGACTATGGAGGGTATTTT
CASSLAGDYGGYF
>once|TRBJ1-1|TRBV7-3|NA
TGTGCCAGCAGCTTAGGACCTCCGAACACTGAAGCTTTCTTT
CASSLGPPNTEAFF
>once|TRBJ2-1|TRBV27|TRBD2
TGTGCCAGCAGTTTAAAGGGGACTAGCGGGACAATGAGCTCCTACAATGAGCAGTTCTTC
CASSLKGTSGTMSSYNEQFF
>NA|TRBJ2-1|TRBV4-1|NA
TGCGCCAGCAGCCTCCGGGACCTCCACAATGAGCAGTTCTTC
CASSLRDLHNEQFF